This TCR beta chain was obtained from a study of blood T cell repertoires in COVID-19. Study-wide context: PBMCs, B-cell-depleted T cells, or T cells were the source of the cDNA or gDNA that made up the material.

This clone turned up a few times. The V gene end was trimmed by 2 bases and the J gene end by 2 bases; junction bases not matched to a gene: 5. CDR3 length equals 16 residues. Germline V CDR1 and CDR2: WNHNN, SYGVQD (reference sequence). TCRdb keeps only in-frame clones here, not all; method: immunoSEQ multiplex PCR. Among 250,000 or so clones listed, 85% were seen once. Input material: peripheral blood. This TCR came from a woman aged 60-70 years with active or convalescent COVID-19. The J gene is TRBJ2-2, the V gene TRBV10-1, with 7 nucleotides matching TRBD2. The chain's CDR3 is CASSEGTSANTGELFF. DNA for the CDR3: TGCGCCAGCAGTGAGGGAACTAGCGCAAACACCGGGGAGCTGTTTTTT.